This T cell receptor beta chain was recovered during a study of lymphopenia after photon versus proton radiotherapy. Clones were read by immunoSEQ multiplex PCR, and TCRdb kept only the in-frame ones, dropping some. Of about 25,000 clones detected, 87% appear once; the ten largest clones hold about 19%. The origin of this receptor is a man aged 45-65 years with gastric cancer. Here the sequenced sample was peripheral blood, taken from a patient treated with photon-based radiotherapy.

The CDR3 nucleotides read TGTGCCAGCAGTTTGACAGGGAAGCAGCCCCAGCATTTT. Encoded protein: CASSLTGKQPQHF. The chain carries TRBV6-5 and TRBJ1-5, with TRBD1 identical over 7 bases. Germline CDR1 is MNHEY and CDR2 is SVGAGI. The V and J ends lost 4 bases and 7 bases, in that order; junction bases with no gene match: 4. The CDR3 is 13 amino acids.